Below are 26 T cell receptor beta chains sequenced from a single sample in a study of metastatic and nonmetastatic thyroid tumors. TCRdb re-called clones via MiXCR from the PCR reads. The data contain approximately 20,000 clones, 16% of them singletons. No patient received treatment before thyroid surgery. The sample was blood. These TCRs come from a male donor with papillary thyroid cancer or a benign thyroid nodule (not recorded which). Some clones in this sample may be carry-over from other donors' samples.

This sequence joins TRBV9 and TRBJ1-1; D remains ambiguous. CDR3 length: 14 amino acids. The V gene lost 0 bases and the J gene lost 8 bases, with 14 bases spanning the gap. Germline CDR1 and CDR2: SGDLS and YYNGEE. CDR3 nucleotides: TGTGCCAGCAGCGTAGGCTTTGAGGGCCTAGAAGCTTTCTTT. Translating gives CASSVGFEGLEAFF.

This clone was counted ten times or more. This chain uses TRBV9 with TRBJ1-5, with no clear D. V lost 1 base, J lost 3 bases, and 8 bases lay in between. Germline loops: CDR1 SGDLS, CDR2 YYNGEE. CDR3 size: 14 residues. As DNA, the CDR3 is TGTGCCAGCAGCGTATCCACAGACAATCAGCCCCAGCATTTT. Translating gives CASSVSTDNQPQHF.

By its share, this clone is medium-sized. CDR3 loop: CSAYAHQNYNEQFF. For the CDR3, the DNA is TGCAGTGCTTACGCTCACCAAAATTACAATGAGCAGTTCTTC. V is TRBV20-1 and J is TRBJ2-1; D unclear. Trimming removed 5 bases from V and 4 bases from J, with 15 bases in between. This CDR3 region has 14 residues. CDR1 and CDR2 (germline): DFQATT, SNEGSKA (reference sequence).

The sample holds a few counts of this clone. The junction differs from germline at one of its ends, possibly a read error. Distinct nucleotide sequences in the sample also encode this CDR3. V gene TRBV15 combines with J gene TRBJ2-3; no clear D gene. The CDR3 extends over 16 amino acids. Germline loops: CDR1 LNHNV, CDR2 YYDKDF (reference sequence). The CDR3 coding sequence is TGTGCCACCAGCAGAGGCCCCCACCACAGTGGTGATACTCAGTATTTT. It translates to CATSRGPHHSGDTQYF. Complete variable domain (other parts from reference TRBV15 and TRBJ2-3): DAMVIQNPRYQVTQFGKPVTLSCSQTLNHNVMYWYQQKSSQAPKLLFHYYDKDFNNEADTPDNFQSRRPNTSFCFLDIRSPGLGDTAMYLCATSRGPHHSGDTQYFGPGTRLTVL.

This clone showed up many times. The V and J genes are TRBV7-9 and TRBJ2-3; D ambiguous. Germline V CDR1 and CDR2: SEHNR, FQNEAQ (reference sequence). CDR3 length: 13 amino acids. The V end was cut by 2 bases, the J end by 2 bases, with 5 bases between. Here the CDR3 reads CASSLPSTDTQYF. The CDR3 DNA is TGTGCCAGCAGCTTACCGTCCACAGATACGCAGTATTTT.

This clone is medium-sized (0.01 to 0.1%). This chain links TRBV4-3 with TRBJ2-3; possible D gene TRBD2, 5 bases. This CDR3 is 14 amino acids long. V was shortened by 0 bases and J by 3 bases, with 7 bases between the two germline ends. CDR1 LGHNA and CDR2 YSLEER come from the germline V gene. This chain's CDR3 is CASSQDRGTDTQYF. CDR3 DNA: TGCGCCAGCAGCCAAGATCGGGGAACAGATACGCAGTATTTT.

The chain uses TRBV18 and TRBJ1-2; TRBD1 agrees at 11 bases. This CDR3 contains 15 residues. V dropped 5 bases and J dropped 4; count of bases not matched to a gene: 6. CDR1 KGHSH and CDR2 LQKENI come from the germline V gene. The CDR3 sequence is CASSAGQGVSYGYTF. The CDR3 nucleotides are TGTGCCAGCTCAGCGGGACAGGGGGTGAGCTATGGCTACACCTTC.

The sample holds a few counts of this clone. Mismatch with germline at one junction end may stem from a read error. The genes are TRBV5-1 and TRBJ1-3; tentatively, D is TRBD1 (5 bases). Germline V gene lookup returns CDR1 SGHRS and CDR2 YFSETQ. This CDR3 has 16 residues. Written as DNA, the CDR3 is TGCGCCAACAGCTTGGCCGGGACTCTCTCTGGAAACACCATATATTTT. It encodes CANSLAGTLSGNTIYF.

This clone was observed many times. This chain uses TRBV6-1 with TRBJ2-1, with 8 bases that match TRBD1. V shed 4 bases, J shed 9 bases, and the junction held 8 bases outside the gene matches. From germline, CDR1 is MNHNS and CDR2 SASEGT. This CDR3 comprises 14 residues. For the CDR3, the DNA is TGTGCCAGCAGTGGAGGACAGGGCGAGAGTGAGCAGTTCTTC. Its translation is CASSGGQGESEQFF.

This clone was detected many times. This chain connects TRBV9 to TRBJ2-7; 11 bases are a match to TRBD2. The CDR3 is 15 residues long. Germline V lookup: CDR1 SGDLS, CDR2 YYNGEE. After removal of 0 bases from V and 4 bases from J, the junction contained 3 bases not matched to a gene. The CDR3 coding sequence is TGTGCCAGCAGCGTAGCCGGGACTAGCGGATACGAGCAGTACTTC. Amino acid sequence: CASSVAGTSGYEQYF. Filled out from reference TRBV9 and TRBJ2-7, the complete variable domain reads DSGVTQTPKHLITATGQRVTLRCSPRSGDLSVYWYQQSLDQGLQFLIQYYNGEERAKGNILERFSAQQFPDLHSELNLSSLELGDSALYFCASSVAGTSGYEQYFGPGTRLTVT.

Note on this clone: Germline is not matched at one junction end, which may reflect a read error. Distinct nucleotide sequences in the sample also encode this CDR3. This chain connects TRBV20-1 to TRBJ2-7; D tentatively fits TRBD1 or TRBD2 (5 bases each). CDR1 is DFQATT and CDR2 is SNEGSKA in the germline V gene (reference sequence). The CDR3 is 14 residues long. The CDR3 DNA sequence: TGCAGTGTCCACGGTACTGGGGGTGACTACGAGCAATACTTC. It specifies CSVHGTGGDYEQYF.

Turning to this clone: A much larger clone sits a single nucleotide away, making a read error possible. The J gene is TRBJ2-7, the V gene TRBV5-4; TRBD2 agrees at 10 bases. V trimming: 3 bases; J trimming: 3 bases; junction bases outside the gene matches: 6. Looked up from germline, CDR1 is SGHNT and CDR2 is YYREEE (reference sequence). The CDR3 is 15 amino acids. CDR3 sequence (DNA): TGTGCCAGCAGCTCGGCGGCTAGCGGGGGCTACGAGCAGTACTTC. Its protein is CASSSAASGGYEQYF.

In this sample, this clone turned up many times. V gene TRBV28 combines with J gene TRBJ2-2; D remains unclear. CDR1 MDHEN and CDR2 SYDVKM come from the germline V gene. V was pared by 3 bases and J by 6 bases, with 5 bases between. The CDR3 is 12 residues long. The CDR3 protein is CASSFSPGELFF. The CDR3, as DNA: TGTGCCAGCAGTTTCTCACCCGGGGAGCTGTTTTTT.

This clone was detected many times. J is TRBJ1-5 and V is TRBV14, with D unclear. The CDR3 extends over 14 amino acids. Trimming pared 0 bases from V and 5 bases from J, leaving 8 bases between. Germline V gene data show CDR1 as SGHDN and CDR2 as FVKESK. CDR3 region: CASSQDKEDQPQHF. Written as DNA, the CDR3 is TGTGCCAGCAGCCAAGATAAAGAGGATCAGCCCCAGCATTTT.

In its sample, this clone was seen many times. The chain combines TRBV5-1 with TRBJ2-2, with 10 nucleotides matching TRBD1. CDR3 length equals 17 residues. After removal of 5 bases from V and 0 bases from J, the junction contained 7 bases not matched to a gene. CDR1 SGHRS and CDR2 YFSETQ come from the germline V gene. The CDR3 reads CASRRGQGDSNTGELFF. The CDR3 DNA follows: TGCGCCAGCAGACGCGGACAGGGGGACTCGAACACCGGGGAGCTGTTTTTT.

As to this clone: One end of the junction fails to match germline, which may point to a read error. V gene TRBV9 combines with J gene TRBJ2-7; no clear D gene. CDR3 length: 14 residues. Germline V gene data show CDR1 as SGDLS and CDR2 as YYNGEE. In DNA, the CDR3 is TGTGCCAGCAGCGTAGGTAGTCGGTACTACCAGCAGTACTTC. Its protein product is CASSVGSRYYQQYF. Using reference TRBV9 and TRBJ2-7 for the parts outside the CDR3, the full variable domain is DSGVTQTPKHLITATGQRVTLRCSPRSGDLSVYWYQQSLDQGLQFLIQYYNGEERAKGNILERFSAQQFPDLHSELNLSSLELGDSALYFCASSVGSRYYQQYFGPGTRLTVT.

This clone was observed at least ten times. The genes are TRBV10-3 and TRBJ2-7; 13 positions agree with TRBD2. Looked up from germline, CDR1 is ENHRY and CDR2 is SYGVKD. Trimming at V came to 4 bases and at J to 3 bases, leaving 3 bases not matched to a gene. The CDR3 is 15 amino acids. The CDR3 here is CAISGGTSGIYEQYF. DNA for the CDR3: TGTGCCATCAGTGGAGGGACTAGCGGGATCTACGAGCAGTACTTC.

This clone was detected many times. This chain connects TRBV12-3 or TRBV12-4 to TRBJ1-2, with 7 bases matching TRBD1. The CDR3 loop spans 13 amino acids. With 5 bases clipped from V and 10 bases from J, the junction kept 10 bases outside the gene matches. CDR3 protein: CASSEDRVRLYTF. The CDR3, as DNA: TGTGCCAGCAGTGAAGACAGGGTCCGGCTCTACACCTTC.

This clone came up many times. The chain couples TRBV7-2 to TRBJ1-5; D call uncertain. There are 13 residues in the CDR3. V was trimmed by 3 bases and J by 7 bases, leaving 10 bases between them. Germline values: CDR1 SGHTA, CDR2 FQGNSA. CDR3 DNA sequence: TGTGCCAGCAGCTTGGGGATTAGGCAGCCCCAGCATTTT. Translation: CASSLGIRQPQHF.

By its share, this clone is medium-sized. The chain joins TRBV4-2 to TRBJ2-7; 11 bases agree with TRBD1. J was trimmed by 4 bases and V by 0 bases; bases with no gene match: 8. The V gene's germline CDR1 is LGHNA and CDR2 YNFKEQ. The CDR3 consists of 17 residues. CDR3 in amino acids: CASSQEAPGTGGYEQYF. The CDR3 DNA is TGTGCCAGCAGCCAAGAGGCCCCCGGGACAGGGGGTTACGAGCAGTACTTC.

This clone was seen ten or more times. The gene calls are TRBV18 and TRBJ2-1; maybe TRBD2 (5 bases). The CDR3 has 16 residues. Germline CDR1 KGHSH, CDR2 LQKENI. The V and J ends lost 0 bases and 0 bases respectively, with 9 bases between them. The CDR3 reads CASSPPEAYSYNEQFF. The CDR3 DNA reads as TGTGCCAGCTCACCACCGGAGGCCTACTCCTACAATGAGCAGTTCTTC.

This clone occurred many times. The chain uses TRBV20-1 and TRBJ2-7; 8 positions agree with TRBD2. J lost 4 bases, V lost 0 bases, and 5 bases had no gene match. The CDR3 spans 14 residues. CDR1 and CDR2 (germline): DFQATT, SNEGSKA (reference sequence). CDR3 coding DNA: TGCAGTGCTAGAGATCCCGGGACTAGGTACGAGCAGTACTTC. As protein: CSARDPGTRYEQYF.

At least ten counts were recorded for this clone. V is TRBV20-1 and J is TRBJ1-1; no clear D. The V end was cut by 6 bases, the J end by 2 bases, with 7 bases between. The CDR3 is 11 amino acids. Germline lookup yields CDR1 DFQATT and CDR2 SNEGSKA (reference sequence). This CDR3 is CSAVINTEAFF. The CDR3 nucleotides read TGCAGTGCCGTAATAAACACTGAAGCTTTCTTT.

The gene calls are TRBV20-1 and TRBJ2-2; D remains unclear. The CDR3 is 14 residues long. V was pared by 5 bases and J by 4 bases, with 14 bases between. The germline gives CDR1 DFQATT, CDR2 SNEGSKA (reference sequence). This CDR3 is CSAPDAVSTGELFF. The CDR3 bases are TGCAGTGCTCCGGACGCGGTTTCCACCGGGGAGCTGTTTTTT.

In regard to this clone: As the CDR3 is not closed by the conserved phenylalanine or tryptophan, this likely results from a read error. No DNA is shown, since the ends of the CDR3 on it are uncertain; the CDR3 is the one TCRdb lists. J is TRBJ2-1 and V is TRBV27. Germline V gene sequence: CDR1 MNHEY, CDR2 SMNVEV (reference sequence). 14 amino acids form the CDR3, both terminal residues included. The CDR3 loop reads CASMLERSYNEQCI.

This clone is classed as medium-sized. The chain joins TRBV4-2 to TRBJ2-1, with TRBD2 matching over 8 bases. V shed 4 bases, J shed 5 bases, and the junction held 16 bases outside the gene matches. The germline V gene has CDR1 LGHNA and CDR2 YNFKEQ. The CDR3 sequence is 18 residues long. The CDR3 spells CASSPVTGATSDNNEQFF. The CDR3 DNA reads as TGTGCCAGCAGCCCTGTGACTGGGGCGACTAGCGATAACAATGAGCAGTTCTTC.